These 16 T cell receptor beta chains were sequenced from one sample in a study of PD-1 blockade in classical Hodgkin lymphoma. After autologous stem cell transplantation all patients relapsed, and prior brentuximab vedotin exposure differed between cohorts. TCRdb's copy holds only in-frame clones and misses some; the assay was immunoSEQ multiplex PCR. The profile shows some 150,000 clones, nearly 80% of them singletons. The specimen was peripheral blood mononuclear cells (PBMCs), collected before the second cycle of nivolumab. These receptor sequences come from a human donor with classical Hodgkin lymphoma.

The gene calls are TRBV6-6 and TRBJ1-4; 9 positions agree with TRBD1. V shed 5 bases, J shed 6 bases, and the junction held 1 base outside the gene matches. The CDR3 is made up of 13 amino acids. The V gene's germline CDR1 is MNHNY and CDR2 SVGAGI (reference sequence). This chain's CDR3 is CASSGDRDEKLFF. For the CDR3, the DNA is TGTGCCAGCAGTGGGGACAGGGATGAAAAACTGTTTTTT.

This clone appeared a single time. The CDR3 sequence: CASSPQGAGWETQYF. CDR3 DNA: TGTGCCAGCAGTCCACAGGGGGCTGGATGGGAGACCCAGTACTTC. The chain couples TRBV6-5 to TRBJ2-5; 9 bases agree with TRBD1. CDR3 length: 15 residues. V dropped 5 bases and J dropped 5; count of bases not matched to a gene: 9. The germline CDR1 and CDR2 sequences are MNHEY and SVGAGI.

V usage is TRBV6-5 and J usage is TRBJ1-1; perhaps TRBD1 as D (6 bases). CDR1 and CDR2 (germline): MNHEY, SVGAGI. This CDR3 is built from 13 residues. The V end was cut by 6 bases, the J end by 5 bases, with 13 bases between. The CDR3 loop is CASRDRQVTEAFF. For the CDR3, the DNA is TGTGCCAGCAGAGACCGACAGGTTACTGAAGCTTTCTTT.

This clone has a single count. The chain employs TRBV6-6 and TRBJ1-3, with D perhaps TRBD1 (5 bases). Deletions cut 5 bases from V and 0 bases from J, with 14 bases between. Germline loops: CDR1 MNHNY, CDR2 SVGAGI (reference sequence). The length of the CDR3 is 16 residues. CDR3: CASSLGDSSSGNTIYF. The CDR3 nucleotides read TGTGCCAGCAGTCTAGGGGACTCTAGCTCTGGAAACACCATATATTTT.

The CDR3: CASSWTSGSEYEQYF. The CDR3 nucleotides are TGTGCCAGCAGTTGGACTAGCGGGAGTGAGTACGAGCAGTACTTC. The gene calls are TRBV11-2 and TRBJ2-7; 13 bases fit TRBD2. The CDR3 length is 15 residues. CDR1 and CDR2 (germline): SGHAT, FQNNGV. V shed 6 bases and J 4 bases; nucleotides not matched to a gene: 6. Combining the CDR3 with reference TRBV11-2 and TRBJ2-7 gives the whole variable domain EAGVAQSPRYKIIEKRQSVAFWCNPISGHATLYWYQQILGQGPKLLIQFQNNGVVDDSQLPKDRFSAERLKGVDSTLKIQPAKLEDSAVYLCASSWTSGSEYEQYFGPGTRLTVT.

Remarks on this clone: The same CDR3 can be traced to other DNA sequences in this sample. This chain uses TRBV6-5 with TRBJ2-7; D perhaps matches TRBD2 (5 bases). The CDR3 runs to 14 residues. Between the trimmed V and J ends, which lost 0 bases and 1 base, there was a span of 7 bases. Germline CDR1 and CDR2: MNHEY and SVGAGI. As DNA, the CDR3 is TGTGCCAGCAGTTACTCGAGGGATTCCTACGAGCAGTACTTC. Translating gives CASSYSRDSYEQYF.

As DNA, the CDR3 is TGCGCCAGCAGTGAGAGGGGACGAGACTCTGGGGCCAACGTCCTGACTTTC. Residues: CASSERGRDSGANVLTF. The chain is built from TRBV10-1 and TRBJ2-6, with D possibly being TRBD1 or TRBD2 (5 bases each). V shed 2 bases and J shed 0 bases, with 11 bases lying between them. The CDR3 loop spans 17 amino acids. The V gene's germline CDR1 is WNHNN and CDR2 SYGVQD (reference sequence).

Turning to this clone: One junction end does not reproduce the germline sequence, and a read error may be involved. V and J are TRBV4-2 and TRBJ2-1, with D perhaps being TRBD1 or TRBD2 (5 bases each). The CDR3 loop spans 14 amino acids. Germline CDR1 LGHNA, CDR2 YNFKEQ. CDR3: CASNQIGTHNEQFF. CDR3 DNA: TGTGCCAGCAACCAAATAGGGACCCACAATGAGCAGTTCTTC.

This chain joins TRBV27 and TRBJ2-2; tentatively, D is TRBD1 or TRBD2 (5 bases each). The germline V gene encodes CDR1 MNHEY and CDR2 SMNVEV (reference sequence). CDR3 size: 16 residues. V was clipped by 3 bases and J by 3 bases, with 14 bases between them. CDR3 sequence reads: CASSFRGASYTGELFF. DNA for the CDR3: TGTGCCAGCAGTTTTCGTGGGGCTAGCTACACCGGGGAGCTGTTTTTT.

The rearrangement uses TRBV7-9 and TRBJ2-1; D call uncertain. CDR3 size: 15 residues. V gave up 5 bases and J gave up 0 bases, with 11 bases separating them. The germline CDR1 and CDR2 sequences are SEHNR and FQNEAQ (reference sequence). Here the CDR3 DNA reads TGTGCCAGCAGCCCGGGCGCGGACTCCTACAATGAGCAGTTCTTC. Protein: CASSPGADSYNEQFF. Looking up the rest from reference TRBV7-9 and TRBJ2-1 gives the full variable domain: DTGVSQNPRHKITKRGQNVTFRCDPISEHNRLYWYRQTLGQGPEFLTYFQNEAQLEKSRLLSDRFSAERPKGSFSTLEIQRTEQGDSAMYLCASSPGADSYNEQFFGPGTRLTVL.

The chain combines TRBV5-3 with TRBJ1-4; TRBD1 matches at 9 bases. TRBV5-3 is an ORF; its function is uncertain. V shed 4 bases and J 7 bases; nucleotides not matched to a gene: 5. The CDR3 has 14 residues. The CDR3 spells CARSLRDRVEKLFF. The CDR3 DNA is TGTGCCAGAAGCCTCCGGGACAGGGTTGAAAAACTGTTTTTT.

This clone was recorded many times. CDR3 nucleotides: TGTGCCATCAGACCCGGGACAGACAATCAGCCCCAGCATTTT. Translated, it gives CAIRPGTDNQPQHF. The V call is TRBV10-3, the J call TRBJ1-5, with 7 positions matching TRBD1. Germline CDR1 reads ENHRY; CDR2 reads SYGVKD. This CDR3 is built from 14 residues. V shed 6 bases, J shed 3 bases, and the junction held 5 bases outside the gene matches.

This chain connects TRBV7-2 to TRBJ2-1; 9 bases agree with TRBD1. The germline V gene encodes CDR1 SGHTA and CDR2 FQGNSA. The CDR3 is 15 residues long. V dropped 5 bases and J dropped 8; count of bases not matched to a gene: 10. The CDR3 region is CASSTGTGPRYEQFF. The CDR3 DNA sequence: TGTGCCAGCAGCACAGGGACAGGGCCTCGCTATGAGCAGTTCTTC. Together with reference TRBV7-2 and TRBJ2-1, the CDR3 gives the full variable domain: GAGVSQSPSNKVTEKGKDVELRCDPISGHTALYWYRQSLGQGLEFLIYFQGNSAPDKSGLPSDRFSAERTGGSVSTLTIQRTQQEDSAVYLCASSTGTGPRYEQFFGPGTRLTVL.

V and J are TRBV7-2 and TRBJ2-3; D is unresolved. The V end was cut by 8 bases, the J end by 9 bases, with 9 bases between. The CDR3 spans 10 residues. The germline V gene encodes CDR1 SGHTA and CDR2 FQGNSA. CDR3 coding DNA: TGTGCCAGCGGCCTAGGAACGCAGTATTTT. This encodes CASGLGTQYF.

The V gene is TRBV15, the J gene TRBJ2-7; possibly TRBD1 or TRBD2 for D (5 bases each). This CDR3 has 15 amino acids. Germline V gives CDR1 LNHNV, CDR2 YYDKDF (reference sequence). Between the trimmed V and J ends, which lost 1 base and 3 bases, there was a span of 13 bases. The CDR3 here is CATSRGGFNYYEQYF. As DNA, the CDR3 is TGTGCCACCAGCAGAGGGGGGTTTAACTACTACGAGCAGTACTTC.

The gene calls are TRBV5-1 and TRBJ2-1, with D perhaps matching TRBD1 (6 bases). CDR1 is SGHRS and CDR2 is YFSETQ in the germline V gene. The CDR3 covers 14 residues. Trimming left V 5 bases short and J 2 bases short, with 11 bases between. In DNA form, the CDR3 reads TGCGCCAGCAGATACAGGGACACCTACAATGAGCAGTTCTTC. Protein: CASRYRDTYNEQFF.